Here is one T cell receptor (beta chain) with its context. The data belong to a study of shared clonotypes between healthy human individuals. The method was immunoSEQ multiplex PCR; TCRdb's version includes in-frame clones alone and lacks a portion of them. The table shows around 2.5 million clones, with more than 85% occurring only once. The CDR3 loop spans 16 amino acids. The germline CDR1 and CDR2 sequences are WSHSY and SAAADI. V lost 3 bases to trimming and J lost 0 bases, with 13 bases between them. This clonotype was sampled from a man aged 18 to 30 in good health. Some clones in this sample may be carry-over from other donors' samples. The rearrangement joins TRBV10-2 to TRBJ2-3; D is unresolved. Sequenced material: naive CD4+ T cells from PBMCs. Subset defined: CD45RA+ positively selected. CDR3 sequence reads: CASSDSSRSSTDTQYF. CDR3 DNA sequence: TGCGCCAGCAGTGATTCTTCCCGATCTAGCACAGATACGCAGTATTTT.